These 27 T cell receptor beta chains came from one sample sequenced in a study of Graves' ophthalmopathy and Graves' hyperthyroidism. Scientists amplified the TCR beta CDR3 regions from RNA transcripts. First-round RT-PCR relied on HTBI primers, and a second-round multiplex PCR came next. TCRdb processed the multiplex PCR reads anew with MiXCR; each CDR3 protein has one entry. The sample has over a million distinct CDR3 sequences, 36% seen once. The sample taken for sequencing was peripheral blood or thyroid tissue (not recorded which). The receptors stem from an adult man with Graves' hyperthyroidism.

This clonotype was seen at least ten times. The chain carries TRBV29-1 and TRBJ2-7; D tentatively fits TRBD1 or TRBD2 (5 bases each). V lost 4 bases, J lost 0 bases, and 13 bases lay in between. The germline V gene encodes CDR1 SQVTM and CDR2 ANQGSEA. The CDR3 spans 14 residues. CDR3 loop: CSVAGLTHSYEQYF. CDR3 bases: TGCAGCGTTGCGGGGCTAACCCACTCCTACGAGCAGTACTTC.

V usage is TRBV19 and J usage is TRBJ2-7; 11 nucleotides agree with TRBD2. The germline V gene encodes CDR1 LNHDA and CDR2 SQIVND (reference sequence). This CDR3 spans 16 amino acids. V shed 7 bases, J shed 5 bases, and the junction held 13 bases outside the gene matches. The CDR3 region has the DNA TGTGCCAGTAAGAGGAAGGCTAGCGGGGGGATAAACGAGCAGTACTTC. It specifies CASKRKASGGINEQYF.

The gene calls are TRBV11-2 and TRBJ2-7; D is unclear. Trimming cost V 5 bases and J 5 bases, with 16 bases left between them. The germline gives CDR1 SGHAT, CDR2 FQNNGV. This CDR3 spans 14 amino acids. CDR3 in amino acids: CASSITPQPHEQYF. DNA for the CDR3: TGTGCCAGCAGCATTACCCCCCAGCCCCACGAGCAGTACTTC. Variable domain in full (rest from reference TRBV11-2 and TRBJ2-7): EAGVAQSPRYKIIEKRQSVAFWCNPISGHATLYWYQQILGQGPKLLIQFQNNGVVDDSQLPKDRFSAERLKGVDSTLKIQPAKLEDSAVYLCASSITPQPHEQYFGPGTRLTVT.

This clonotype has ten or more counts. This chain uses TRBV19 with TRBJ1-5; D is undetermined. This CDR3 spans 14 amino acids. Germline CDR1 and CDR2: LNHDA and SQIVND (reference sequence). V was pared by 3 bases and J by 4 bases, with 10 bases between. Here the CDR3 reads CASSIAQQNQPQHF. The DNA for the CDR3 is TGTGCCAGTAGTATCGCCCAGCAGAATCAGCCCCAGCATTTT.

This clonotype was detected many times. V gene TRBV7-8 combines with J gene TRBJ2-7, with no clear D. V lost 4 bases, J lost 3 bases, and 10 bases lay in between. This CDR3 is built from 13 residues. The germline V gene encodes CDR1 SGHVS and CDR2 FQNEAQ. CDR3 residues: CASSSNNGYEQYF. CDR3 bases: TGTGCCAGCAGCTCAAACAACGGCTACGAGCAGTACTTC.

This clonotype appeared many times. The chain links TRBV19 to TRBJ1-5; 9 bases match TRBD1. Germline CDR1 is LNHDA and CDR2 is SQIVND (reference sequence). V trimming: 6 bases; J trimming: 5 bases; junction bases outside the gene matches: 11. The CDR3 is 16 amino acids. As DNA, the CDR3 is TGTGCCAGTAGGCCGGGGACAGGGTTACCTTATCAGCCCCAGCATTTT. It is translated as CASRPGTGLPYQPQHF.

This clonotype was seen ten or more times. V usage is TRBV7-6 and J usage is TRBJ2-7; perhaps TRBD2 as D (5 bases). V was shortened by 5 bases and J by 0 bases, with 17 bases between the two germline ends. There are 16 residues in the CDR3. Germline values: CDR1 SGHVS, CDR2 FNYEAQ. This CDR3 is CASSTNRGMSSYEQYF. DNA of the CDR3: TGTGCCAGCAGCACGAACCGGGGTATGAGCTCCTACGAGCAGTACTTC. The whole variable domain, filled in from reference TRBV7-6 and TRBJ2-7, reads GAGVSQSPRYKVTKRGQDVALRCDPISGHVSLYWYRQALGQGPEFLTYFNYEAQQDKSGLPNDRFSAERPEGSISTLTIQRTEQRDSAMYRCASSTNRGMSSYEQYFGPGTRLTVT.

This clonotype was picked up many times. The chain has TRBV7-6 and TRBJ2-5; TRBD2 agrees at 7 bases. Germline CDR1 and CDR2: SGHVS and FNYEAQ. This CDR3 is 15 amino acids long. V was pared by 4 bases and J by 3 bases, with 8 bases of the junction left unmatched. The CDR3 coding sequence is TGTGCCAGCAGCTGGGGAGGGGAGATGGAAGAGACCCAGTACTTC. This gives the protein CASSWGGEMEETQYF.

The rearrangement joins TRBV18 to TRBJ1-2; no clear D gene. CDR3 size: 12 residues. Between the trimmed V and J ends, which lost 4 bases and 6 bases, there was a span of 9 bases. Looked up from germline, CDR1 is KGHSH and CDR2 is LQKENI. The CDR3 DNA follows: TGTGCCAGCTCACGGCCGGTCGATGGCTACACCTTC. It codes for CASSRPVDGYTF.

The rearrangement joins TRBV10-3 to TRBJ2-5, with D unclear. V lost 5 bases to trimming and J lost 7 bases, with 11 bases between them. The germline V gene encodes CDR1 ENHRY and CDR2 SYGVKD. The CDR3 consists of 12 residues. Here the CDR3 DNA reads TGTGCCATCAGTTCCGGACCTGGGACCCAGTACTTC. Translating gives CAISSGPGTQYF.

This clonotype showed up many times. The genes are TRBV19 and TRBJ1-5, with no clear D. Germline V gene data show CDR1 as LNHDA and CDR2 as SQIVND (reference sequence). With 2 bases removed from V and 4 bases from J, the gap between germline ends came to 9 bases. The CDR3 is 14 amino acids. CDR3 sequence: CASSIFGQNQPQHF. For the CDR3, the DNA is TGTGCCAGTAGTATATTCGGGCAAAATCAGCCCCAGCATTTT.

This rearrangement joins TRBV2 to TRBJ2-3; D is uncertain. Germline CDR1 reads SNHLY; CDR2 reads FYNNEI. With 3 bases removed from V and 6 bases from J, the gap between germline ends came to 7 bases. The CDR3 runs to 12 residues. As DNA, the CDR3 is TGTGCCAGCAGTGACCTCGTGGATACGCAGTATTTT. Translating it yields CASSDLVDTQYF.

V is TRBV7-2 and J is TRBJ2-3; 7 positions agree with TRBD2. The V gene's germline CDR1 is SGHTA and CDR2 FQGNSA. The CDR3 loop spans 15 amino acids. V trimming: 5 bases; J trimming: 4 bases; junction bases outside the gene matches: 9. In DNA, the CDR3 is TGTGCCAGCAGCCCGCCAGGACTAGGGGCAGATACGCAGTATTTT. Its translation is CASSPPGLGADTQYF.

This clonotype appeared a single time. The chain recombines TRBV20-1 with TRBJ2-7; D not resolved. Germline V gene lookup returns CDR1 DFQATT and CDR2 SNEGSKA (reference sequence). V was shortened by 1 base and J by 4 bases, with 8 bases between the two germline ends. The CDR3 covers 12 residues. CDR3 in amino acids: CSARVDEYEQYF. The CDR3 DNA reads TGCAGTGCTAGAGTAGACGAGTACGAGCAGTACTTC.

This sequence joins TRBV2 and TRBJ2-2, with a weak D call TRBD1 (6 bases). The CDR3 is 15 residues long. V was clipped by 5 bases and J by 0 bases, with 10 bases between them. Germline CDR1 SNHLY, CDR2 FYNNEI. CDR3 sequence reads: CASSHRVSNTGELFF. The CDR3 bases are TGTGCCAGCAGTCACAGGGTTTCGAACACCGGGGAGCTGTTTTTT.

This chain connects TRBV13 to TRBJ2-7, with TRBD1 matching over 10 bases. The junction had 2 bases not matched to a gene; V was cut back by 3 bases and J by 3 bases. The CDR3 loop spans 14 amino acids. Germline V gene data show CDR1 as PRHDT and CDR2 as FYEKMQ (reference sequence). The CDR3 loop is CASSFWTGGYEQYF. For the CDR3, the DNA is TGTGCCAGCAGCTTTTGGACAGGGGGCTACGAGCAGTACTTC.

The V gene is TRBV7-2, the J gene TRBJ1-2; D unclear. The CDR3 extends over 16 amino acids. Trimming removed 5 bases at V and 0 bases at J, with 16 bases between. From germline, CDR1 is SGHTA and CDR2 FQGNSA. DNA for the CDR3: TGTGCCAGCAGCCAAGGTAGAGACGCTCCTAACTATGGCTACACCTTC. Amino acids: CASSQGRDAPNYGYTF.

The rearrangement links TRBV10-3 to TRBJ2-7; D perhaps matches TRBD2 (6 bases). The CDR3 consists of 13 residues. The V end was cut by 5 bases, the J end by 2 bases, with 10 bases between. Per germline, CDR1 ENHRY and CDR2 SYGVKD. The CDR3 is CAISFGGTYEQYF. The DNA of the CDR3 is TGTGCCATCAGTTTCGGGGGAACCTACGAGCAGTACTTC.

This clonotype appeared a few times. The chain is built from TRBV3-1 and TRBJ2-7, with a possible D match to TRBD2 (6 bases). This CDR3 contains 14 residues. CDR1 is LGHDT, CDR2 YNNKEL, per germline (reference sequence). V lost 0 bases, J lost 5 bases, and 11 bases lay in between. CDR3: CASSQDQPGDEQYF. CDR3 DNA: TGTGCCAGCAGCCAAGATCAGCCGGGGGACGAGCAGTACTTC.

This clonotype has only a few counts. The chain has TRBV6-5 and TRBJ1-1, with D possibly being TRBD1 (6 bases). CDR1 is MNHEY, CDR2 SVGAGI, per germline. The CDR3 is 15 amino acids. V lost 6 bases to trimming and J lost 1 base, with 15 bases between them. CDR3 protein: CASSSDRIWNTEAFF. CDR3 DNA: TGTGCCAGCAGCTCAGACAGGATCTGGAACACTGAAGCTTTCTTT.

The chain employs TRBV20-1 and TRBJ1-4; no reliable D call. In germline, CDR1 is DFQATT, CDR2 SNEGSKA (reference sequence). The V and J ends lost 0 bases and 9 bases respectively, with 14 bases between them. CDR3 length: 14 residues. The CDR3 loop is CSAREISGVQKLFF. In DNA form, the CDR3 reads TGCAGTGCTAGAGAAATTTCCGGGGTCCAAAAACTGTTTTTT.

Here the CDR3 reads CASSQDGLNYGYTF. CDR3 nucleotides: TGTGCCAGCAGCCAAGACGGACTTAACTATGGCTACACCTTC. The chain combines TRBV14 with TRBJ1-2, with unresolved D. Trimming stripped 0 bases from V and 1 base from J, with 6 bases between. Germline loops: CDR1 SGHDN, CDR2 FVKESK. CDR3 length equals 14 residues. Drawing the rest from reference TRBV14 and TRBJ1-2, the complete variable domain is EAGVTQFPSHSVIEKGQTVTLRCDPISGHDNLYWYRRVMGKEIKFLLHFVKESKQDESGMPNNRFLAERTGGTYSTLKVQPAELEDSGVYFCASSQDGLNYGYTFGSGTRLTVV.

This chain uses TRBV29-1 with TRBJ2-5; 12 nucleotides align to TRBD2. CDR1 and CDR2 (germline): SQVTM, ANQGSEA. This CDR3 is built from 17 residues. J was trimmed by 7 bases and V by 6 bases; bases with no gene match: 18. In nucleotides, the CDR3 is TGCAGCGTGGGCCGGCGGCTAGCGGGGGGGCGATGGACGACCCAGTACTTC. As protein: CSVGRRLAGGRWTTQYF.

This sequence joins TRBV6-2 or TRBV6-3 and TRBJ2-7; the D is unclear. The CDR3 is 12 amino acids. CDR1 and CDR2 from the germline V gene are MNHEY and SVGEGT. Deletions cut 2 bases from V and 3 bases from J, with 5 bases between. The CDR3 protein is CASSYVIYEQYF. DNA of the CDR3: TGTGCCAGCAGTTACGTCATCTACGAGCAGTACTTC.

A single count supports this clonotype. The genes are TRBV10-3 and TRBJ1-5; 7 nucleotides match TRBD1. The junction had 5 bases not matched to a gene; V was cut back by 0 bases and J by 3 bases. Germline loops: CDR1 ENHRY, CDR2 SYGVKD. The CDR3 contains 16 residues. The CDR3 DNA reads as TGTGCCATCAGTGAGTCTGTACAGGGGCCCAATCAGCCCCAGCATTTT. Its protein is CAISESVQGPNQPQHF.

This clonotype was detected ten times or more. The rearrangement links TRBV14 to TRBJ1-2; D gene ambiguous. The CDR3 totals 15 residues. Germline V gene sequence: CDR1 SGHDN, CDR2 FVKESK. Trimming removed 0 bases at V and 0 bases at J, with 8 bases between. The CDR3 DNA is TGTGCCAGCAGCCAAGAGCGGACCGCTAACTATGGCTACACCTTC. Its translation is CASSQERTANYGYTF.

This clonotype was seen more than once but under ten times. The rearrangement uses TRBV6-4 and TRBJ2-2, with TRBD1 identical over 8 bases. Germline-derived CDR1 and CDR2 are MRHNA and SNTAGT. The CDR3 contains 15 residues. V lost 8 bases and J lost 4; bases outside the gene matches: 9. CDR3 protein: CASPQGQGGTGELFF. DNA for the CDR3: TGTGCCAGCCCCCAAGGACAGGGAGGCACCGGGGAGCTGTTTTTT.